The following is a T cell receptor beta chain sequence with its context. The same CDR3 also results from other DNA sequences found in this sample. Repertoires were generated with immunoSEQ multiplex PCR, while TCRdb's copy carries only in-frame clones and drops some. The sample lists about 70,000 clones; about 93% were seen once. V was shortened by 6 bases and J by 0 bases, with 12 bases between the two germline ends. Germline V gene sequence: CDR1 SQVTM, CDR2 ANQGSEA. The CDR3 extends over 13 amino acids. The sample belongs to a study of OX40 agonist ivuxolimab in advanced cancers. Turning to the study itself: Six ivuxolimab dose levels, 0.01 to 10 mg/kg, were given intravenously every 2 weeks. Roughly two fifths of patients had received prior checkpoint inhibitor therapy. Dose-escalation cases comprised hepatocellular carcinoma, melanoma, renal cell or head and neck cancer.

The rearrangement uses TRBV29-1 and TRBJ2-7; D gene uncertain. The sequence was collected from an adult with an advanced solid tumor such as melanoma, head and neck, liver or kidney cancer. Here the sequenced sample was CD4+ or CD8+ T cells sorted from blood, taken in a trial of the OX40 agonist ivuxolimab. The CDR3: CSVPQESSYEQYF. CDR3 nucleotide sequence: TGCAGCGTCCCCCAAGAGAGCTCCTACGAGCAGTACTTC.